This is a list of T cell receptor beta chains from one sample in a study of OX40 agonist ivuxolimab in advanced cancers. The protocol was immunoSEQ multiplex PCR, while the TCRdb copy is restricted to in-frame clones and leaves out a portion. The sample shows fewer than 30,000 clones, approximately 86% of them seen only once. Sequencing used CD4+ or CD8+ T cells sorted from blood, obtained in a trial of the OX40 agonist ivuxolimab. All receptors derive from an adult with an advanced solid tumor such as melanoma, head and neck, liver or kidney cancer. Each CDR3 is given with its conserved first and last residue. D genes are given only for firm matches. Part of the rows lack a size; the others show once, few, many or a class for expanded clones.

d_gene,j_gene,v_gene,abundance,CDR3nt,CDR3aa
-,TRBJ2-7,TRBV5-4,-,TGTGCCAGCAGCCTGTTGGGGGCCCCCCCCTACGAGCAGTACTTC,CASSLLGAPPYEQYF
-,TRBJ2-3,TRBV5-1,-,TGCGCCAGCAGCTTGGGGACACTAATTTCCACAGATACGCAGTATTTT,CASSLGTLISTDTQYF
TRBD2,TRBJ2-7,TRBV6-6,-,TGTGCCAGCGGGAGGGCCGTCGCCTACGAGCAGTACTTC,CASGRAVAYEQYF
TRBD1,TRBJ2-3,TRBV9,-,TGTGCCAGCAGCCCAGGGACAGGGGGCGCGGGTGATACGCAGTATTTT,CASSPGTGGAGDTQYF
-,TRBJ2-7,TRBV6-5,-,TGTGCCAGCAGTCAAGTCATAGGGAAGAGGGAGCAGTACTTC,CASSQVIGKREQYF
-,TRBJ1-3,TRBV28,once,TGTGCCAGCAGATCCACGGCCAGCGGTAGTGGAAACACCATATATTTT,CASRSTASGSGNTIYF
TRBD1,TRBJ2-7,TRBV5-6,-,TGTGCCAGCAGCTTCACAGGGGGACACGAGCAGTACTTC,CASSFTGGHEQYF
TRBD2,TRBJ2-7,TRBV4-1,-,TGCGCCAGCAGTCCGGGAGGTTACGAGCAGTACTTC,CASSPGGYEQYF
TRBD2,TRBJ2-5,TRBV11-2,-,TGTGCCAGCAGCTTAGGGTGGACTAGGGACCAAGAGACCCAGTACTTC,CASSLGWTRDQETQYF
-,TRBJ2-1,TRBV2,medium-sized,TGTGCCAGCAACCAACCGGTGAGTGAGCAGTTCTTC,CASNQPVSEQFF
-,TRBJ1-1,TRBV14,-,TGTGCCAGCAGCCAAGACAACACTGAAGCTTTCTTT,CASSQDNTEAFF
-,TRBJ2-2,TRBV30,-,TGTGCCTGGAGTTTTGGCGGGGAGCTGTTTTTT,CAWSFGGELFF
TRBD1,TRBJ1-1,TRBV27,once,TGTGCCAGCAGTTCAGCCCAGGGGGTAGATACTGAAGCTTTCTTT,CASSSAQGVDTEAFF
-,TRBJ2-7,TRBV28,-,TGTGCCAGCAGTTTTGGGGTTCCCTACGAGCAGTACTTC,CASSFGVPYEQYF
-,TRBJ2-7,TRBV4-3,-,TGCGCCAGCAGCCAAGTGGGAGACTACGAGCAGTACTTC,CASSQVGDYEQYF
-,TRBJ1-1,TRBV21-1,-,TGTGCCAGCAGCAAAGATCGACGCCAGAACACTGAAGCTTTCTTT,CASSKDRRQNTEAFF
TRBD2,TRBJ2-3,TRBV9,-,TGTGCCAGCAGCCCAACTAGCGGGGGACCTAGCACAGATACGCAGTATTTT,CASSPTSGGPSTDTQYF
-,TRBJ2-2,TRBV9,-,TGTGCCAGCAGTAGGCCCAACACCGGGGAGCTGTTTTTT,CASSRPNTGELFF
TRBD1,TRBJ2-7,TRBV11-3,-,TGTGCCAGCAGCCCCGGGACAGGGAGTTACGAGCAGTACTTC,CASSPGTGSYEQYF
-,TRBJ1-1,TRBV9,-,TGTGCCAGCAGCCCCTGGACCGCCACTGAAGCTTTCTTT,CASSPWTATEAFF
-,TRBJ1-1,TRBV5-6,-,TGTGCCAGCAGCTTGGGGGGAGGCACTGAAGCTTTCTTT,CASSLGGGTEAFF
-,TRBJ2-7,TRBV20-1,once,TGCAGTGCTAGCCCCGAGCAGTACTTC,CSASPEQYF
-,TRBJ1-1,TRBV6-5,-,TGTGCCAGCAGTTACGGGGCAGGACTTGAAGCTTTCTTT,CASSYGAGLEAFF
TRBD2,TRBJ2-5,TRBV27,few,TGTGCCAGCAGATCTGGGGCTAGCGGCCTACAAGAGACCCAGTACTTC,CASRSGASGLQETQYF
-,TRBJ2-1,TRBV27,-,TGTGCCAGCGCCAGCAGCCAGGCAGACAATGAGCAGTTCTTC,CASASSQADNEQFF
TRBD2,TRBJ2-3,TRBV9,-,TGTGCCAGCGCGGGGGGGCCCGGAGATACGCAGTATTTT,CASAGGPGDTQYF
-,TRBJ2-6,TRBV11-2,large,TGTGCCAGCAGTCCAACCGGGGGCGGGGCCAACGTCCTGACTTTC,CASSPTGGGANVLTF
-,TRBJ1-2,TRBV5-1,once,TGCGCCAGCAGCCCGGAGTTAAATGGCTACACCTTC,CASSPELNGYTF
TRBD2,TRBJ2-1,TRBV10-1,-,TGCGCCAGCAGTCCGGGACTAGCGGGATACAATGAGCAGTTCTTC,CASSPGLAGYNEQFF
-,TRBJ1-2,TRBV27,-,TGTGCCAGCAGAACCCCGGGACAACTCTATGGCTACACCTTC,CASRTPGQLYGYTF
-,TRBJ1-1,TRBV6-1,-,TGTGCCAGCAGTGAAGCCCCGGGGTACACTGAAGCTTTCTTT,CASSEAPGYTEAFF
TRBD1,TRBJ1-2,TRBV5-3,medium-sized,TGTGCCAATCCGGGACAGGGACTTGGGGGCTACACCTTC,CANPGQGLGGYTF
TRBD2,TRBJ2-7,TRBV13,-,TGTGCCAGCACAGGGCGGGGGAGACTTTACGAGCAGTACTTC,CASTGRGRLYEQYF
-,TRBJ1-5,TRBV28,-,TGTGCCAGCAGTTCGAGGGTGACGGATCAGCCCCAGCATTTT,CASSSRVTDQPQHF
-,TRBJ1-2,TRBV27,-,TGTGCCAGCGGTGTGAGGGTAGGGTATGGCTATACCTTC,CASGVRVGYGYTF
TRBD1,TRBJ2-3,TRBV30,-,TGTGCCTGGAGTAGGACAGGGGGGACAGATACGCAGTATTTT,CAWSRTGGTDTQYF
-,TRBJ1-1,TRBV5-1,once,TGCGCCAGCAGCTTGGAGGGCGGGCCGAACACTGAAGCTTTCTTT,CASSLEGGPNTEAFF
TRBD1,TRBJ1-2,TRBV6-6,-,TGTGCCAGCACCCCGGGACAGGGGAACTATGGCTACACCTTC,CASTPGQGNYGYTF
-,TRBJ2-3,TRBV6-6,-,TGTGCCAGCAGTTACTATTTAGCGGGCACAGATACGCAGTATTTT,CASSYYLAGTDTQYF
-,TRBJ1-2,TRBV7-9,-,TGTGCCAGCAGCCCCCAGGGTCAGGGTGACTTCTATGGCTACACCTTC,CASSPQGQGDFYGYTF
-,TRBJ2-3,TRBV7-9,-,TGTGCCAGCAGCGCGGAAGGCACAGATACGCAGTATTTT,CASSAEGTDTQYF
-,TRBJ2-5,TRBV7-8,-,TGTGCCAGCAGCTTAGCGGGAGTTGAGACCCAGTACTTC,CASSLAGVETQYF
TRBD1,TRBJ1-4,TRBV2,-,TGTGCCAGCAGTTGGACAGGGATGGGGGAAAAACTGTTTTTT,CASSWTGMGEKLFF
TRBD1,TRBJ1-5,TRBV6-5,-,TGTGCCAGCAGTCAGACAGGGCGGCAGCCCCAGCATTTT,CASSQTGRQPQHF
-,TRBJ2-5,TRBV28,once,TGTGCCAGCACCACCTTGACAGGATCGGGAGAGACCCAGTACTTC,CASTTLTGSGETQYF
TRBD1,TRBJ1-1,TRBV11-3,-,TGTGCCAGCAGCTTACGAGGGGGCAACACTGAAGCTTTCTTT,CASSLRGGNTEAFF
-,TRBJ2-7,TRBV28,-,TGTGCCAGCAGCTCCTTCTACGAGCAGTACTTC,CASSSFYEQYF
TRBD2,TRBJ2-7,TRBV27,-,TGTGCCAGCAGTCCGGGACTAGCGGGAGTCTACGAGCAGTACTTC,CASSPGLAGVYEQYF
TRBD2,TRBJ2-1,TRBV13,-,TGTGCCAGCAGCAAAAGGACTAGCGGAAACAATGAGCAGTTCTTC,CASSKRTSGNNEQFF
-,TRBJ2-7,TRBV7-2,once,TGTGCCAGCAGCTTATTACAGGGTAGAAACGAGCAGTACTTC,CASSLLQGRNEQYF
-,TRBJ1-1,TRBV19,-,TGTGCCAGTAGTCCCTCGGGGAACACTGAAGCTTTCTTT,CASSPSGNTEAFF
TRBD2,TRBJ2-7,TRBV7-6,-,TGTGCCAGCAGCCTCGGGCTAGCGGACGAGCAGTACTTC,CASSLGLADEQYF
-,TRBJ2-7,TRBV28,-,TGTGCCAGCAGCTTGGACGGAAGCTCCTACGAGCAGTACTTC,CASSLDGSSYEQYF
-,TRBJ1-2,TRBV5-6,-,TGTGCCAGCAACCCCCGCGGATCAAACTATGGCTACACCTTC,CASNPRGSNYGYTF
-,TRBJ2-7,TRBV5-6,-,TGTGCCAGCAGCTACAGCTACGAGCAGTACTTC,CASSYSYEQYF